This TCR beta chain was sequenced during a study of T cell changes during pregnancy in multiple sclerosis. CDR1 is SGHTA and CDR2 is FQGNSA in the germline V gene. With V trimmed by 4 bases and J by 8 bases, 13 bases remained unmatched. The CDR3 spans 18 residues. Using immunoSEQ multiplex PCR, the repertoire was profiled, and TCRdb retains in-frame clones only, with some absent. Of about 17,000 clones listed, roughly 90% are singletons. The genes are TRBV7-2 and TRBJ2-1, with 14 positions matching TRBD2. The origin of this receptor is a female donor in good health, enrolled as a control in a pregnancy study. This material consisted of CD8+ T cells from peripheral blood mononuclear cells, taken after pregnancy. The CDR3 is CASSSYLAGTSGSHEQFF. CDR3 DNA sequence: TGTGCCAGCAGCTCATACCTTGCCGGGACTAGCGGGAGTCATGAGCAGTTCTTC.